These 32 T cell receptor beta chains were all obtained from the same sample, sequenced in a study of blood T cells in healthy people across ages. With a J-beta primer mix and a sample-barcoded 5' primer, a second PCR ran 7 to 11 cycles. Using its own MiXCR run on the 5' RACE reads, TCRdb lists one record per CDR3 protein. The data show 1.5 million to 2 million distinct CDR3 sequences, about 28% seen once. The sequenced material came from blood. The receptors here all came from a woman between 25 and 40 years old in good health.

This clonotype has just a few counts. The chain combines TRBV15 with TRBJ2-3, with TRBD2 identical over 13 bases. Per germline, CDR1 LNHNV and CDR2 YYDKDF (reference sequence). This CDR3 is built from 19 residues. V was pared by 3 bases and J by 4 bases, with 13 bases of the junction left unmatched. CDR3 residues: CATSSSGTSGTVVADTQYF. DNA of the CDR3: TGTGCCACCAGCAGCTCCGGGACTAGCGGGACCGTTGTGGCAGATACGCAGTATTTT.

The chain has TRBV10-3 and TRBJ2-5; D perhaps matches TRBD1 (5 bases). Germline V CDR1 and CDR2: ENHRY, SYGVKD. Trimming shortened V by 4 bases and J by 2 bases, and 8 bases separated the two germline ends. CDR3 length: 13 amino acids. CDR3 region: CAISGQIQETQYF. Here the CDR3 DNA reads TGTGCCATCAGTGGACAGATTCAAGAGACCCAGTACTTC.

This chain connects TRBV18 to TRBJ2-1; 9 nucleotides line up with TRBD1. The V segment lost 8 bases and the J segment 5 bases; nucleotides outside the gene matches: 7. Germline V gene lookup returns CDR1 KGHSH and CDR2 LQKENI. The CDR3 extends over 14 amino acids. The CDR3 DNA is TGTGCCAGCCTGGACAGGGGAACCCACAATGAGCAGTTCTTC. This codes for CASLDRGTHNEQFF.

This chain joins TRBV18 and TRBJ2-1; weak D call: TRBD2 (7 bases). This CDR3 has 15 amino acids. Germline-derived CDR1 and CDR2 are KGHSH and LQKENI. The ends were cut back, 3 bases at V and 8 bases at J, with 17 bases in the middle. The CDR3 nucleotides are TGTGCCAGCTCACCTAGGAACAGGGAGGGGGATGAGCAGTTCTTC. It translates to CASSPRNREGDEQFF. The variable domain in full, completed from reference TRBV18 and TRBJ2-1, reads NAGVMQNPRHLVRRRGQEARLRCSPMKGHSHVYWYRQLPEEGLKFMVYLQKENIIDESGMPKERFSAEFPKEGPSILRIQQVVRGDSAAYFCASSPRNREGDEQFFGPGTRLTVL.

This clonotype was recorded a few times. The rearrangement links TRBV12-3 or TRBV12-4 to TRBJ2-1; the match to TRBD2 covers 11 bases. This CDR3 is built from 15 residues. The junction had 8 bases not matched to a gene; V was cut back by 7 bases and J by 6 bases. Here the CDR3 reads CASTTPSGGFNEQFF. CDR3 coding DNA: TGTGCCAGCACCACGCCTAGCGGGGGGTTCAATGAGCAGTTCTTC.

This clonotype was recorded many times. The rearrangement uses TRBV20-1 and TRBJ1-2, with D uncertain. This CDR3 spans 14 amino acids. In germline, CDR1 is DFQATT, CDR2 SNEGSKA (reference sequence). Deletions cut 3 bases from V and 2 bases from J, with 13 bases between. The CDR3: CSASPSAANYGYTF. The DNA for the CDR3 is TGCAGTGCTAGCCCCTCGGCAGCAAACTATGGCTACACCTTC.

As to this clonotype: A much larger clone lies one base from this, so it may be a read error. The rearrangement links TRBV20-1 to TRBJ2-1, with 10 nucleotides matching TRBD2. This CDR3 contains 16 residues. Germline V gene lookup returns CDR1 DFQATT and CDR2 SNEGSKA (reference sequence). The V and J ends lost 6 bases and 9 bases, in that order; junction bases with no gene match: 17. The DNA of the CDR3 is TGCAGTGCCCCCTCCCAAGCGGGGGGGCAAGGTAGTGAGCAGTTCTTC. Translating it yields CSAPSQAGGQGSEQFF.

The chain carries TRBV7-2 and TRBJ1-6; D may be TRBD1 (6 bases). With 0 bases removed from V and 10 bases from J, the gap between germline ends came to 13 bases. The CDR3 has 15 residues. The germline V gene encodes CDR1 SGHTA and CDR2 FQGNSA. CDR3 sequence (DNA): TGTGCCAGCAGCTTAGCGCTCAGGGGTGGATCACCCCTCCACTTT. The encoded protein is CASSLALRGGSPLHF.

This clonotype has a handful of counts. The CDR3 bases are TGTGCCAGCAGCGTAGAAGGGATGAACTATTCACCCCTCCACTTT. This sequence encodes CASSVEGMNYSPLHF. This chain joins TRBV9 and TRBJ1-6; D unresolved. CDR1 is SGDLS and CDR2 is YYNGEE in the germline V gene. V dropped 0 bases and J dropped 8 bases, with 12 bases sitting between them. This CDR3 spans 15 amino acids.

This CDR3 reads CASSPGGIGYGYTF. The CDR3 DNA is TGCGCCAGCAGCCCAGGGGGGATAGGCTATGGCTACACCTTC. The chain joins TRBV5-1 to TRBJ1-2; 7 bases align to TRBD1. In germline, CDR1 is SGHRS, CDR2 YFSETQ. Trimming at V came to 4 bases and at J to 4 bases, leaving 7 bases not matched to a gene. This CDR3 spans 14 amino acids.

This clonotype was seen a handful of times. The chain recombines TRBV10-3 with TRBJ2-7; 9 bases line up with TRBD1. Germline V CDR1 and CDR2: ENHRY, SYGVKD. Unmatched junction bases numbered 4, after V lost 6 bases and J lost 1 base. This CDR3 is built from 14 residues. The CDR3 here is CAIRSDRGSYEQYF. Written as DNA, the CDR3 is TGTGCCATCAGGTCGGACAGGGGATCCTACGAGCAGTACTTC.

On this clonotype itself: A much larger clone lies a single base off, so this may be a read error. The V call is TRBV20-1, the J call TRBJ2-7, with 7 nucleotides matching TRBD1. Germline CDR1 reads DFQATT; CDR2 reads SNEGSKA (reference sequence). The CDR3 has 12 residues. CDR3 amino acids: CRAQTGEGEQYF. CDR3 in DNA: TGCAGGGCTCAAACAGGGGAAGGCGAGCAGTACTTC.

The chain couples TRBV20-1 to TRBJ1-5, with a possible D match to TRBD1 (5 bases). Trimming stripped 3 bases from V and 5 bases from J, with 17 bases between. This CDR3 has 15 amino acids. CDR1 DFQATT and CDR2 SNEGSKA come from the germline V gene (reference sequence). The CDR3 reads CSARGQPNHDQPQHF. DNA for the CDR3: TGCAGTGCTAGGGGGCAACCAAACCATGATCAGCCCCAGCATTTT.

V usage is TRBV4-1 and J usage is TRBJ2-1; no reliable D call. CDR1 is MGHRA, CDR2 YSYEKL, per germline. The CDR3 extends over 17 amino acids. The V end lost 0 bases, the J end lost 3 bases, and 15 bases lay between the germline ends. CDR3 region: CASSQDWIFSGYNEQFF. In nucleotides, the CDR3 is TGCGCCAGCAGCCAAGATTGGATTTTTTCGGGCTACAATGAGCAGTTCTTC.

The chain couples TRBV7-2 to TRBJ2-1, with 8 bases identical to TRBD2. CDR3 length: 14 amino acids. Germline assignment: CDR1 SGHTA and CDR2 FQGNSA. V shed 2 bases and J 6 bases; nucleotides not matched to a gene: 3. CDR3 bases: TGTGCCAGCAGCTTATATGCGGGAGGCAATGAGCAGTTCTTC. It yields the protein CASSLYAGGNEQFF.

The chain carries TRBV5-1 and TRBJ1-1; D is possibly TRBD1 (6 bases). V lost 0 bases, J lost 6 bases, and 12 bases lay in between. This CDR3 contains 14 residues. Germline lookup yields CDR1 SGHRS and CDR2 YFSETQ. CDR3 sequence: CASSLDGQTSEAFF. The CDR3 DNA follows: TGCGCCAGCAGCTTGGATGGACAGACTTCTGAAGCTTTCTTT.

The chain employs TRBV20-1 and TRBJ2-3; 12 positions agree with TRBD2. The CDR3 consists of 14 residues. The junction had 11 bases not matched to a gene; V was cut back by 5 bases and J by 11 bases. CDR1 DFQATT and CDR2 SNEGSKA come from the germline V gene (reference sequence). CDR3 sequence reads: CSAEGLAGPGVQYF. CDR3 DNA sequence: TGCAGTGCTGAGGGACTAGCGGGTCCCGGGGTGCAGTATTTT.

V usage is TRBV5-1 and J usage is TRBJ2-3; TRBD1 might be the D (8 bases). Trimming pared 1 base from V and 2 bases from J, leaving 23 bases between. CDR1 is SGHRS, CDR2 YFSETQ, per germline. The CDR3 loop spans 19 amino acids. In DNA, the CDR3 is TGCGCCAGCAGCTTGCCCCTAGGGAGGGACAGGTCCTACACAGATACGCAGTATTTT. This sequence encodes CASSLPLGRDRSYTDTQYF.

A word on this clonotype: Germline is not matched at one junction end, which may reflect a read error. The chain recombines TRBV9 with TRBJ2-1; 11 bases align to TRBD1. Per germline, CDR1 SGDLS and CDR2 YYNGEE. The CDR3 runs to 15 residues. The CDR3 spells CVSSSGQGALNEQFF. CDR3 nucleotide sequence: TGTGTCAGCAGTTCAGGACAGGGGGCCCTCAATGAGCAGTTCTTC.

In this sample, this clonotype turned up a few times. The chain links TRBV6-6 to TRBJ2-7; TRBD2 matches at 13 bases. V dropped 4 bases and J dropped 5; count of bases not matched to a gene: 8. This CDR3 comprises 16 residues. CDR1 MNHNY and CDR2 SVGAGI come from the germline V gene (reference sequence). The CDR3 loop is CASSSTSGRARDEQYF. CDR3 bases: TGTGCCAGCAGTTCAACTAGCGGGAGGGCCAGGGACGAGCAGTACTTC.

The chain combines TRBV5-6 with TRBJ2-1; unclear D gene. Trimming stripped 0 bases from V and 7 bases from J, with 11 bases between. Germline V lookup: CDR1 SGHDT, CDR2 YYEEEE. The length of the CDR3 is 14 residues. This CDR3 reads CASSLGRAWNEQFF. DNA for the CDR3: TGTGCCAGCAGCTTGGGGCGTGCGTGGAATGAGCAGTTCTTC.

Ten or more counts support this clonotype. The chain uses TRBV20-1 and TRBJ1-2; D not resolved. Germline CDR1 DFQATT, CDR2 SNEGSKA (reference sequence). The V and J ends lost 0 bases and 8 bases respectively, with 16 bases between them. CDR3 size: 14 residues. DNA for the CDR3: TGCAGTGCTAGAGATGAAGGACCCCAAGGGGGCTACACCTTC. As protein: CSARDEGPQGGYTF.

The chain carries TRBV2 and TRBJ2-7; 7 bases line up with TRBD2. Germline V gene data show CDR1 as SNHLY and CDR2 as FYNNEI. Trimming at V came to 1 base and at J to 3 bases, leaving 3 bases not matched to a gene. The CDR3 loop spans 14 amino acids. The CDR3 spells CASSEEGGRYEQYF. In nucleotides, the CDR3 is TGTGCCAGCAGTGAAGAGGGAGGGCGCTACGAGCAGTACTTC.

This clonotype was picked up many times. The CDR3 region has the DNA TGCAGCGCCCGGACAGGGACTGGGGGGGCCTACGAGCAGTACTTC. Protein product: CSARTGTGGAYEQYF. The chain has TRBV29-1 and TRBJ2-7, with D possibly matching TRBD1 (8 bases). V gave up 7 bases and J gave up 2 bases, with 21 bases separating them. Germline V gene sequence: CDR1 SQVTM, CDR2 ANQGSEA. The CDR3 has 15 residues.

The chain is built from TRBV29-1 and TRBJ2-3; possible D gene TRBD1, 5 bases. This CDR3 region has 14 residues. Trimming left V 7 bases short and J 4 bases short, with 18 bases between. Germline CDR1 reads SQVTM; CDR2 reads ANQGSEA. CDR3: CSGVTVVIADTQYF. The DNA of the CDR3 is TGCAGCGGCGTGACAGTCGTGATCGCAGATACGCAGTATTTT.

The sample holds a few counts of this clonotype. The rearrangement uses TRBV6-4 and TRBJ2-1, with D perhaps assigned TRBD1 or TRBD2 (6 bases each). Germline V gives CDR1 MRHNA, CDR2 SNTAGT. The CDR3 has 15 amino acids. V lost 6 bases, J lost 7 bases, and 19 bases lay in between. CDR3 nucleotides: TGTGCCAGCAGGGAGAGAGGGGGGCCAGGAAATGAGCAGTTCTTC. The encoded protein is CASRERGGPGNEQFF.

In this sample, this clonotype turned up a few times. The chain uses TRBV20-1 and TRBJ1-1; D is unclear. The CDR3 totals 12 residues. Trimming left V 2 bases short and J 7 bases short, with 11 bases between. Germline V CDR1 and CDR2: DFQATT, SNEGSKA (reference sequence). The CDR3, as DNA: TGCAGTGCTAGACCGAGGGTAGGTGAAGCTTTCTTT. It specifies CSARPRVGEAFF.

This clonotype was found a few times. The rearrangement links TRBV9 to TRBJ2-1; 7 nucleotides align to TRBD2. The germline V gene has CDR1 SGDLS and CDR2 YYNGEE. The CDR3 is made up of 16 amino acids. Trimming removed 1 base from V and 8 bases from J; junction bases left unmatched: 12. The CDR3: CASSVWSSGRYDEQFF. In DNA, the CDR3 is TGTGCCAGCAGCGTATGGTCTAGCGGACGATACGATGAGCAGTTCTTC.

Regarding this clonotype: Without the conserved terminal phenylalanine or tryptophan, this CDR3 likely stems from a read error. The V call is TRBV5-1, the J call TRBJ2-5; D gene unclear. The better agreement between TRBJ2-7 and the DNA end casts doubt on the J call. The CDR3 length is 14 residues. Germline-derived CDR1 and CDR2 are SGHRS and YFSETQ. Here the CDR3 DNA reads TGCGCCACCAAGGCGAATGCCAGGTCCTACGAGCAGTACTGC. The encoded protein is CATKANARSYEQYC.

The V call is TRBV20-1, the J call TRBJ2-4; a possible D gene is TRBD2 (7 bases). Trimming removed 6 bases at V and 8 bases at J, with 17 bases between. This CDR3 has 13 amino acids. CDR1 and CDR2 from the germline V gene are DFQATT and SNEGSKA (reference sequence). CDR3 protein: CSAERRGGDIQYF. The DNA for the CDR3 is TGCAGTGCCGAGCGGCGAGGGGGGGACATTCAGTACTTC.

The CDR3 region has the DNA TGCAGCGTTGCGGATGGGACAGGGGGCGTCTCGTATGAAAAACTGTTTTTT. This gives the protein CSVADGTGGVSYEKLFF. The chain employs TRBV29-1 and TRBJ1-4; 12 positions match TRBD1. V lost 4 bases, J lost 6 bases, and 12 bases stayed unmatched. Germline-derived CDR1 and CDR2 are SQVTM and ANQGSEA. The CDR3 loop spans 17 amino acids.

This clonotype was observed a few times. The gene calls are TRBV6-5 and TRBJ2-3; 8 bases agree with TRBD2. Trimming removed 6 bases from V and 1 base from J; junction bases left unmatched: 6. CDR3 length equals 15 residues. CDR1 is MNHEY, CDR2 SVGAGI, per germline. CDR3 region: CASSRLAFGTDTQYF. For the CDR3, the DNA is TGTGCCAGCAGCAGACTAGCGTTTGGCACAGATACGCAGTATTTT.